This TCR beta chain was obtained from a study of T cell responses to AZD1222 COVID-19 vaccine. The CDR3 consists of 11 residues. Germline-derived CDR1 and CDR2 are PRHDT and FYEKMQ (reference sequence). V lost 0 bases and J lost 6, with 0 bases in between. Notes on this clone: Its cognate antigen is unknown.

This table comes from immunoSEQ multiplex PCR, and its TCRdb copy is limited to in-frame clones, with some not included. The sample lists about 100,000 clones, 90% occurring once. Findings and limits, study-wide: Of spike-specific TCRs, nearly half reportedly target regions left unmutated in variants. Only a handful of AZD1222 recipients, several in all, had baseline seropositivity. Samples come after the peak T cell response, not at day 14.

The material sequenced was peripheral blood, taken on day 0 of AZD1222 vaccination. This chain connects TRBV13 to TRBJ1-3; D gene uncertain. This sequence originates from an adult in good health. CDR3 loop: CASSLGNTIYF. The DNA of the CDR3 is TGTGCCAGCAGCTTAGGAAACACCATATATTTT.